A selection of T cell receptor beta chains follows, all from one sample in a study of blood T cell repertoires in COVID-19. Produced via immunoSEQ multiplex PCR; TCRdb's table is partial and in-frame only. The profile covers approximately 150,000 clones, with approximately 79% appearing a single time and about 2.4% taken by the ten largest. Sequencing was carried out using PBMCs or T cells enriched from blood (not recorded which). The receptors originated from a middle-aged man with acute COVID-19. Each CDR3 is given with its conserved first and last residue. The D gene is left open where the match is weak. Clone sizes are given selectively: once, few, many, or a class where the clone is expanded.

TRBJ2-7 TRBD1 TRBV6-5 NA CASSYGAGTGEMEQYF TGTGCCAGCAGTTACGGGGCCGGGACAGGGGAAATGGAGCAGTACTTC
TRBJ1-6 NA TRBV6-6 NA CASSSGSSASPLHF TGTGCCAGCAGTTCTGGGAGTTCGGCTTCACCCCTCCACTTT
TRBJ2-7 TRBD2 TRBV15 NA CATSRLLAGGKEQYF TGTGCCACCAGCAGATTACTAGCGGGGGGGAAGGAGCAGTACTTC
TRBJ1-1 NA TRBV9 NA CASSGMLQGPTEAFF TGTGCCAGCAGTGGTATGCTACAGGGACCCACTGAAGCTTTCTTT
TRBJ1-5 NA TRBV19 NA CASSPKSNQPQHF TGTGCCAGTAGTCCTAAGAGCAATCAGCCCCAGCATTTT
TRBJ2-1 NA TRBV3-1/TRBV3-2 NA CASSQRADPYNEQFF TGTGCCAGCAGCCAGAGGGCGGACCCCTACAATGAGCAGTTCTTC
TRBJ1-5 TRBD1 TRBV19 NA CASNLDGITGGNQPQHF TGTGCCAGTAACCTGGACGGAATCACAGGGGGCAATCAGCCCCAGCATTTT
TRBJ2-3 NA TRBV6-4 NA CASSLGGGLTDTQYF TGTGCCAGCAGCCTGGGCGGGGGCCTCACAGATACGCAGTATTTT
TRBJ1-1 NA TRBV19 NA CASIRGIFQSHTEAFF TGTGCCAGTATCAGGGGTATTTTTCAATCGCATACTGAAGCTTTCTTT
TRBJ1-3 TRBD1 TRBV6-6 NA CASSLYTGTGSGNTIYF TGTGCCAGCAGTCTCTATACCGGGACAGGGTCTGGAAACACCATATATTTT
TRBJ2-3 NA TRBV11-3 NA CASSLDPLASDTQYF TGTGCCAGCAGCTTAGATCCCCTAGCGTCGGATACGCAGTATTTT
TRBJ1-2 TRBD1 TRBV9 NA CASSQGGGYGYTF TGTGCCAGCAGCCAAGGGGGCGGCTATGGCTACACCTTC
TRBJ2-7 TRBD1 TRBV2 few CASSAGTGWYEQYF TGTGCCAGCAGTGCCGGGACAGGGTGGTACGAGCAGTACTTC
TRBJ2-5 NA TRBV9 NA CASSVAGEWETQYF TGTGCCAGCAGCGTAGCGGGGGAATGGGAGACCCAGTACTTC
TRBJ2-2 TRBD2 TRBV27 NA CATQGLAGGRDTGELFF TGTGCCACCCAGGGGCTAGCGGGAGGGAGGGACACCGGGGAGCTGTTTTTT
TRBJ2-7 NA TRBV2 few CASSYRADSYEQYF TGTGCCAGCAGTTACAGGGCTGACTCCTACGAGCAGTACTTC
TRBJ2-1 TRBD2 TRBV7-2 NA CASSLRTSPNEQFF TGTGCCAGCAGCTTAAGGACTAGCCCCAATGAGCAGTTCTTC
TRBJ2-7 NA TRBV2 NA CASSEPDTPEQYF TGTGCCAGCAGTGAACCCGACACACCCGAGCAGTACTTC
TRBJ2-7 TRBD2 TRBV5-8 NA CASTKRTSGLYEQYF TGTGCCAGCACCAAGAGGACTAGCGGTCTCTACGAGCAGTACTTC
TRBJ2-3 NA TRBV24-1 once CATSRRTTDTQYF TGTGCCACCAGTAGGAGGACCACAGATACGCAGTATTTT
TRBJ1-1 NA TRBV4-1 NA CASSQDRGGNTEAFF TGCGCCAGCAGCCAAGATAGGGGAGGGAACACTGAAGCTTTCTTT
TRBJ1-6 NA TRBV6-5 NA CAIRETAGSPLHF TGTGCCATCCGCGAGACAGCCGGATCACCCCTCCACTTT
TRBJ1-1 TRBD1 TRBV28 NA CASSPPGQMNTEAFF TGTGCCAGCAGTCCACCGGGACAGATGAACACTGAAGCTTTCTTT
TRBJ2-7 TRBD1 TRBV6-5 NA CASSYSPGQGNEQYF TGTGCCAGCAGTTACTCACCGGGACAGGGGAACGAGCAGTACTTC
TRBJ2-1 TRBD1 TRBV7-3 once CASSRQGEGSYNEQFF TGTGCCAGCAGCCGTCAGGGGGAAGGCTCCTACAATGAGCAGTTCTTC
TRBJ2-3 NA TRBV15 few CATTLDFRGDTQYF TGTGCCACCACCCTGGACTTCAGGGGAGATACGCAGTATTTT
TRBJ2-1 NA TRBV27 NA CASSPGTHNEQFF TGTGCCAGCAGCCCCGGGACTCACAATGAGCAGTTCTTC
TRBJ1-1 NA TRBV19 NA CASSISGAGNTEAFF TGTGCCAGTAGTATATCAGGGGCAGGAAACACTGAAGCTTTCTTT
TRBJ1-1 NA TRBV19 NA CASSMRERGTEAFF TGTGCCAGTAGTATGCGGGAGAGGGGCACTGAAGCTTTCTTT
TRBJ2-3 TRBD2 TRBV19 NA CASSIGASSGADTQYF TGTGCCAGTAGTATAGGGGCCTCTAGCGGGGCAGATACGCAGTATTTT
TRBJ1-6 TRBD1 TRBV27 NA CASSPGQGGSPLHF TGTGCCAGCAGTCCGGGACAGGGCGGTTCACCCCTCCACTTT
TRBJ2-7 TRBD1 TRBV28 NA CASSLGGQAYEQYF TGTGCCAGCAGTTTGGGGGGACAGGCCTACGAGCAGTACTTC
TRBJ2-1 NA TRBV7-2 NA CASSLMGGTSAYNEQFF TGTGCCAGCAGCTTAATGGGCGGGACTTCAGCCTACAATGAGCAGTTCTTC
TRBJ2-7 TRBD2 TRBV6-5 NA CASSYEAGVSYEQYF TGTGCCAGCAGTTATGAAGCGGGAGTTTCCTACGAGCAGTACTTC
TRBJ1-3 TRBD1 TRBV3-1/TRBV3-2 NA CASSHPTGLSGNTIYF TGTGCCAGCAGCCACCCGACAGGGCTATCGGGAAACACCATATATTTT
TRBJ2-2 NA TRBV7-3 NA CASKEGQGNTGELFF TGTGCCAGTAAAGAAGGTCAGGGGAACACCGGGGAGCTGTTTTTT
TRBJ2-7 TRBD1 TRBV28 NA CASRIGTAPYEQYF TGTGCCAGCAGGATTGGGACAGCCCCCTACGAGCAGTACTTC
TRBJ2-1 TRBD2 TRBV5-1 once CASSLGLAGVWEQFF TGCGCCAGCAGCTTGGGACTAGCGGGAGTCTGGGAGCAGTTCTTC
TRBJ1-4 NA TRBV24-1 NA CATSDLIFGERLNEKLFF TGTGCCACCAGTGATTTGATCTTCGGGGAACGCCTTAATGAAAAACTGTTTTTT
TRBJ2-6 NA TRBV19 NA CAGGQTGANVLTF TGTGCCGGCGGGCAGACCGGGGCCAACGTCCTGACTTTC
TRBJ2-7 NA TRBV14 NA CASSPRTSPYEQYF TGTGCCAGCAGCCCCCGGACAAGCCCGTACGAGCAGTACTTC
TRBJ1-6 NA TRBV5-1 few CASRTGSSPLHF TGCGCCAGTAGAACAGGGTCATCACCCCTCCACTTT
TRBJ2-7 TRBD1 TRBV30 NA CAWSLGQGSDEQYF TGTGCCTGGAGTCTGGGACAGGGGTCGGACGAGCAGTACTTC
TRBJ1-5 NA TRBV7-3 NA CASSLGGDQPQHF TGTGCCAGCAGCTTAGGCGGGGATCAGCCCCAGCATTTT
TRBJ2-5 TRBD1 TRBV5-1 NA CASSFVGGETQYF TGCGCCAGCAGCTTTGTAGGGGGCGAGACCCAGTACTTC
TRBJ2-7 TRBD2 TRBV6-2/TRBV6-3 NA CASSSPGLATEQYF TGTGCCAGCAGTTCCCCGGGACTAGCGACCGAGCAGTACTTC
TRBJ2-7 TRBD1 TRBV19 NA CASSFRGISYEQYF TGTGCCAGTAGCTTCAGGGGGATCTCCTACGAGCAGTACTTC
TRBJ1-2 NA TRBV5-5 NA CASRGGVGYTF TGTGCCAGCAGAGGAGGGGTAGGCTACACCTTC
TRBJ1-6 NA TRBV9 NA CASGRDRSPLHF TGTGCCAGCGGCAGGGATCGTTCACCCCTCCACTTT
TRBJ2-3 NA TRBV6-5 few CASRPSAGGPDTQYF TGTGCCAGCAGACCTAGCGCCGGAGGGCCAGATACGCAGTATTTT
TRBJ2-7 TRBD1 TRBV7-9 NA CASSVGTGATYEQYF TGTGCCAGCAGCGTAGGGACAGGGGCTACCTACGAGCAGTACTTC
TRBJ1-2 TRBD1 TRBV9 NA CASSIFGTGNYGYTF TGTGCCAGCAGCATATTTGGGACAGGAAACTATGGCTACACCTTC
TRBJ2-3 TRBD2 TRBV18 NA CASSPPSGATDTQYF TGTGCCAGCTCACCACCAAGCGGGGCCACAGATACGCAGTATTTT
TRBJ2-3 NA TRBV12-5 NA CASGLSGNTDTQYF TGTGCTAGTGGCCTTAGCGGAAACACAGATACGCAGTATTTT
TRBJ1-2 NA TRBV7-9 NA CASSSSLGSTNPTF TGTGCCAGCAGCTCCTCACTCGGGTCTACAAACCCTACCTTC
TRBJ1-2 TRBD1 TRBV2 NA CASSESVGQGYGYTF TGTGCCAGCAGTGAAAGTGTGGGACAGGGTTACGGCTACACCTTC
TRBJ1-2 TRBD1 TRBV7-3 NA CASSLTIQGAEGYTF TGTGCCAGCAGCTTAACGATTCAGGGGGCGGAAGGCTACACCTTC
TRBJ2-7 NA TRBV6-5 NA CASSYSIPGDYEQYF TGTGCCAGCAGTTACTCGATTCCAGGGGACTACGAGCAGTACTTC
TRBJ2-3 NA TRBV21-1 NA CASRGAWNGLDTQYF TGTGCCAGCAGGGGGGCCTGGAACGGCTTGGATACGCAGTATTTT